The present TCR beta chain was sequenced within a study of blood T cell repertoires in COVID-19 (dated by TCRdb to 2020 to 2022). With regard to the full study: Collaborator samples came from the United States, Italy and Spain and covered acute and convalescent phases of COVID-19. The samples were drawn from the first 160 participants of the ongoing ImmuneRACE study and from 950 to 1,500 subjects provided by 6 global collaborators. The repertoires were released in a freely available public database intended as a resource for research on the immune response to SARS-CoV-2. A de-identified subject ID, COVID-19 status, age in years and sex were almost always included in the sample metadata. The dataset comprised deeply sampled blood TCRbeta repertoires from subjects exposed to, actively infected with, or recovered from COVID-19. Where HLA class I and class II types were available, the types were taken from metadata supplied by the sample provider, not from assay-based typing. The material from the prospective study consisted of cDNA or gDNA derived from T cells, B-cell-depleted T cells, or PBMCs. The research as a whole found: Clinical and demographic metadata were provided uncurated, with the amount varying by source and participant.

TCRbeta CDR3 regions were amplified from genomic DNA by means of the immunoSEQ Assay, a bias-controlled multiplex PCR. The source study handled its data this way. The number of nucleated cells in each sample was estimated by amplification of reference gene primers within the assay. To quantify the absolute abundance of each unique TCRbeta CDR3 rearrangement, sequence reads were collapsed and filtered. For each sample, productive Simpson clonality was calculated as the square root of Simpson's diversity index over productive rearrangements. This is the immuneACCESS table as TCRdb keeps it, with only in-frame sequences that have V and J called. A part of the clones is gone; compared with another copy, unresolved V genes explain less than half, and the rest is unexplained. That table supplies the V and J calls and clone size; D and trimming were determined from the DNA. The sample includes 150,000 to 200,000 clones, with around 82% observed a single time. 5.2% of the sample rests with the top ten.

Enrolling through a virtual design, the prospective study's participants ranged in age from roughly 18 to 89 years and lived across 24 United States geographic areas. In the prospective study, participants were assigned to cohorts based on the clinical history participants reported in a screening survey and a study questionnaire. Mobile phlebotomists in the prospective study collected whole blood, serum and a nasopharyngeal or oropharyngeal swab from every participant. Additional blood draws and questionnaires over an approximately two-month period could optionally be provided by prospective study participants. Before DNA extraction, blood samples from the prospective study were shipped at room temperature or frozen. Note on this clone: It lacks a known antigen. Base qualities are not recorded, but no much larger clone differs from it by a single base.

The cysteine opens and the phenylalanine closes a CDR3 of 13 amino acids. The only DNA kept is the CDR3, 39 bases in frame from the first base. The sequence derives from a woman in her sixties or seventies with acute COVID-19. Sample: PBMCs or T cells enriched from blood (not recorded which). The rearranged chain carries TRBV21-1 and TRBJ1-4. TRBV21-1 is described as a pseudogene. The CDR3 is CASSYQRGEKLFF. The sequence in DNA is TGTGCCAGCAGCTACCAACGCGGTGAAAAACTGTTTTTT.